This TCR beta chain was obtained from a study of Graves' ophthalmopathy and Graves' hyperthyroidism. Amplification of the TCR beta CDR3 regions used RNA transcripts (as template). Amplification began with first-round RT-PCR using HTBI primers, then second-round multiplex PCR was performed. TCRdb itself ran the multiplex PCR reads through MiXCR, one entry per CDR3 protein. The sample records about 400,000 distinct CDR3 sequences, around 19% being singletons. The V gene lost 6 bases and the J gene lost 4 bases, with 21 bases spanning the gap. Germline lookup yields CDR1 MDHEN and CDR2 SYDVKM. This CDR3 is built from 16 residues. This clonotype was counted at least ten times. Patients with other autoimmune diseases, uncontrolled infections, pregnancy or lactation were excluded.

The TCR sequence derives from a woman younger than 35 with Graves' ophthalmopathy. This chain joins TRBV28 and TRBJ1-2; D is unresolved. The sequenced sample consisted of peripheral blood. In DNA form, the CDR3 reads TGTGCCAGCAGCCCCAGCACACCGGAATCATTCTATGGCTACACCTTC. Amino acids: CASSPSTPESFYGYTF.